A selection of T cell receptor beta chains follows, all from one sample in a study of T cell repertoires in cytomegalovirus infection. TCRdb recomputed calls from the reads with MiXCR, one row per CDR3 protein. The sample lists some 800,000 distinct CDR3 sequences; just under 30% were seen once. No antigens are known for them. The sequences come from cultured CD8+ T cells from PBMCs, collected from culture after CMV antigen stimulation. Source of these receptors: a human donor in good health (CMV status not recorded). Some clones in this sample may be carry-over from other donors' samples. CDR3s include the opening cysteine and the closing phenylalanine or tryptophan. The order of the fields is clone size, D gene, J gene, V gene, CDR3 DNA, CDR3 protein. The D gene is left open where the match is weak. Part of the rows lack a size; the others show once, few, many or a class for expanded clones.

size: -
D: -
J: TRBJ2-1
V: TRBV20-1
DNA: TGCAGTGCCAGGGGCCAGAGCTCCTACAATGAGCAGTTCTTC
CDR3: CSARGQSSYNEQFF

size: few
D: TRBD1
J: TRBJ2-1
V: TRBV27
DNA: TGTGCCAGCAGTTCCACGGACAGGGGCCAACTCTACAATGAGCAGTTCTTC
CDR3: CASSSTDRGQLYNEQFF

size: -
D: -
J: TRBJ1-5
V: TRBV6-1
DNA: TGTGCCAGCATTGGAGAGTATAGCAATCAGCCCCAGCATTTT
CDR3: CASIGEYSNQPQHF

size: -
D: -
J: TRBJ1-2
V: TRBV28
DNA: TGTGCTCCCGGGGGGGGGCGTAGCTATGGCTACACCTTC
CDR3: CAPGGGRSYGYTF

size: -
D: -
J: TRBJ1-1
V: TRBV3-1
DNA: TGTGCCAGCAGCCAAGCCGGGGACGCTGAAGCTTTCTTT
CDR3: CASSQAGDAEAFF

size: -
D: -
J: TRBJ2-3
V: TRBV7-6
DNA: TGTGCTAGCAGCTTAGGGCCTAGTGGGGTCACAGATACGCAGTATTTT
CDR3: CASSLGPSGVTDTQYF

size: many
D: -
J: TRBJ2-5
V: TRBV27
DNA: TGTGCCAGCAGCGACGGTCCGAAGACCCAGTACTTC
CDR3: CASSDGPKTQYF

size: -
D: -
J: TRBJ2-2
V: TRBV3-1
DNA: TGTGCCAGCAGCCAAGTGGCGTTGAACACCGGGGAGCTGTTTTTT
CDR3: CASSQVALNTGELFF

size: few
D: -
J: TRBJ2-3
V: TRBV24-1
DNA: TGTGCCACCTCCGGTCGGGACGTTAGCACAGATACGCAGTATTTT
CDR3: CATSGRDVSTDTQYF

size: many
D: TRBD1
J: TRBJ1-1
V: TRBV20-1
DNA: TGCAGTGTCCCACCCCGGACAGGGGTGACTGAAGCTTTCTTT
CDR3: CSVPPRTGVTEAFF

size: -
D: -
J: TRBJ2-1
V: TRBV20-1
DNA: TGCAGCAACGGAGCGGGCTACAATGAGCAGTTCTTC
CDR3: CSNGAGYNEQFF

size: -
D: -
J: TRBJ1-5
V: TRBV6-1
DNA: TGTGCCAGCAGTGAAGGCCGGGGTTGGGGTCAGCCCCAGCATTTT
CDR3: CASSEGRGWGQPQHF

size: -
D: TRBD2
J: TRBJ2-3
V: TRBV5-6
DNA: TGTGCCAGCAGCCTGGGACTAGCGGACAAAATTGGCACAGATACGCAGTATTTT
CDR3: CASSLGLADKIGTDTQYF

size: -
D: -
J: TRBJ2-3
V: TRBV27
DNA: TGTGCCAGCAGTTTACCAGGGGCGTCAGATACGCAGTATTTT
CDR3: CASSLPGASDTQYF

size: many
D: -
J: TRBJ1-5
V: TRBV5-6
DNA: TGTGCCAGCAGCTTGTTGGGCAGGGCGTGGGGTCAGCCCCAGCATTTT
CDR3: CASSLLGRAWGQPQHF

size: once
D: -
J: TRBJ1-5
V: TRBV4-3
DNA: TGCGCCAGCAGCATCGTGACTGGGGGTAATCAGCCCCAGCATTTT
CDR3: CASSIVTGGNQPQHF

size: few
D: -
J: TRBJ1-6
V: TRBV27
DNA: TGTGCCAGCAGTTTGGGGGGGGCGGATTCACCCCTCCACTTT
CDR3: CASSLGGADSPLHF

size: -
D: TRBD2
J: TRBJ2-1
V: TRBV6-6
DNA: TGTGCCAGCAGTTACGTGGCTAGCGGGTTCTACAATGAGCAGTTCTTC
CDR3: CASSYVASGFYNEQFF

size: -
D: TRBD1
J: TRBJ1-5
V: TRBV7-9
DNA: TGTGCCAGCAGCTTACAGGGGGCATGGCAGCCCCAGCATTTT
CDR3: CASSLQGAWQPQHF

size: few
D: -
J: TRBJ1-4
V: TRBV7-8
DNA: TGTGCCAGCAGGCAACAGGGCAGGGAAAAACTGTTTTTT
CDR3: CASRQQGREKLFF

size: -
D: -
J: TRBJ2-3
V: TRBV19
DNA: TGTGCCAGTAGCCCGTCCCGGGAGTGGACAGCCCACACAGATACGCAGTATTTT
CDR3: CASSPSREWTAHTDTQYF

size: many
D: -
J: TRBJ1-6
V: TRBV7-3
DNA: TGTGCCAGCAGCTTAAGTGGTGGGATTAATTCACCCCTCCACTTT
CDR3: CASSLSGGINSPLHF

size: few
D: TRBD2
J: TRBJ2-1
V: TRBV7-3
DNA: TGTGCCAGCAGCCTTAACCCCGGGACTAGCGGGGGGGGGTTCTACAATGAGCAGTTCTTC
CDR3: CASSLNPGTSGGGFYNEQFF

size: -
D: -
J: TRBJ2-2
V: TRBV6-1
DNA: TGTGCCAGCAATGCCGGGACAAAGAACACCGGGGAGCTGTTTTTT
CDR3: CASNAGTKNTGELFF